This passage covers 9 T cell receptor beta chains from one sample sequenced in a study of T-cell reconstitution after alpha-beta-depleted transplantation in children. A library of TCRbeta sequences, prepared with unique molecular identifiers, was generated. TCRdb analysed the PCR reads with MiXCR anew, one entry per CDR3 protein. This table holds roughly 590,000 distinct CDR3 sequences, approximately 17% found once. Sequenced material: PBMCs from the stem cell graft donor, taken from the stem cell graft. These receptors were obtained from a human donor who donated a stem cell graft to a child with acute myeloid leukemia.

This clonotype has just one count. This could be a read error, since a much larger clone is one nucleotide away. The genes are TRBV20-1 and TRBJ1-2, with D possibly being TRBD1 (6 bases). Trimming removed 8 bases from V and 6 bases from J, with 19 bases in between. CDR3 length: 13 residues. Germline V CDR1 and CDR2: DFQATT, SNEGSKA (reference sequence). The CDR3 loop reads CSHRGRSNHGYTF. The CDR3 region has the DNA TGCAGTCACCGGGGGCGGTCGAACCATGGCTACACCTTC.

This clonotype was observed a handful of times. The CDR3 DNA reads TGTGCCAGCAGTAAGATCAGAGTCACTAGCACAGATACGCAGTATTTT. This gives the protein CASSKIRVTSTDTQYF. The chain carries TRBV28 and TRBJ2-3; D gene uncertain. The V gene's germline CDR1 is MDHEN and CDR2 SYDVKM. The V and J ends lost 5 bases and 0 bases respectively, with 15 bases between them. The CDR3 is 16 residues long.

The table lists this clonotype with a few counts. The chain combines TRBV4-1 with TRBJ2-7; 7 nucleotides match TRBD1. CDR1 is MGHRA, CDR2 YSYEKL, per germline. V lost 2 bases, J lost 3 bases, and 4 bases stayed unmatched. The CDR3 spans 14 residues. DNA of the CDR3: TGCGCCAGCAGCCAACCCGGACAGGACTACGAGCAGTACGTC. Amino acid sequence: CASSQPGQDYEQYV.

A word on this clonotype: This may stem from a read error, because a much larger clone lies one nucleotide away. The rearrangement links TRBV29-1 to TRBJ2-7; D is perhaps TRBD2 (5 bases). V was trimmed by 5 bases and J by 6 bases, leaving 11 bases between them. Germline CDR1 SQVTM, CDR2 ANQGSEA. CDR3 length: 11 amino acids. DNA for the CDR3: TGCAGCGTTATAAGAGGGTTCGAGCAGTACTTC. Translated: CSVIRGFEQYF.

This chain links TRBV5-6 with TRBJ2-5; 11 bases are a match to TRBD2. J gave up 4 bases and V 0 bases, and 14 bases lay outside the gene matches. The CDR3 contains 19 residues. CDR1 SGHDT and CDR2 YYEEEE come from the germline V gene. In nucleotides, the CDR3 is TGTGCCAGCAGCTTGGTGGTAGCGGGGGGGCGGAGTAATGGAGAGACCCAGTACTTC. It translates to CASSLVVAGGRSNGETQYF.

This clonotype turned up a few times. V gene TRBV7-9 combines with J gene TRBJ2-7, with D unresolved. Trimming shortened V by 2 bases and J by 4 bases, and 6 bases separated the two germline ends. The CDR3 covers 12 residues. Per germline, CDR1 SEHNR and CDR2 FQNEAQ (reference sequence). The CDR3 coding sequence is TGTGCCAGCAGCTTATCCAAATACGAGCAGTACGTC. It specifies CASSLSKYEQYV.

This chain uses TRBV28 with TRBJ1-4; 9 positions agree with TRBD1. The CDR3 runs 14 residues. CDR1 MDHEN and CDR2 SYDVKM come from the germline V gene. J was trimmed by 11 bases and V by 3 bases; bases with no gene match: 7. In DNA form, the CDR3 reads TGTGCCAGCAGTTTCCAAGGACAGGGGAATAAACTGTTTTTT. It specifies CASSFQGQGNKLFF.

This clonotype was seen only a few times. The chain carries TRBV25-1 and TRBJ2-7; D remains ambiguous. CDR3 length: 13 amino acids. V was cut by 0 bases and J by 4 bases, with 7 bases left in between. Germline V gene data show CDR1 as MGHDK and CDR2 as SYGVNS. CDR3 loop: CASSEYTVYEQYF. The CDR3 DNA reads TGTGCCAGCAGTGAATATACCGTATACGAGCAGTACTTC.

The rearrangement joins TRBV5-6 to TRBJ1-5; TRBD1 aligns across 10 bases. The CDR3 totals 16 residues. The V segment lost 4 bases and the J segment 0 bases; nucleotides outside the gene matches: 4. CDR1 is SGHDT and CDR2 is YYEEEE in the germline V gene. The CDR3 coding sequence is TGTGCCAGCAGCAGGGACAGGGGAGATAGCAATCAGCCCCAGCATTTT. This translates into CASSRDRGDSNQPQHF.